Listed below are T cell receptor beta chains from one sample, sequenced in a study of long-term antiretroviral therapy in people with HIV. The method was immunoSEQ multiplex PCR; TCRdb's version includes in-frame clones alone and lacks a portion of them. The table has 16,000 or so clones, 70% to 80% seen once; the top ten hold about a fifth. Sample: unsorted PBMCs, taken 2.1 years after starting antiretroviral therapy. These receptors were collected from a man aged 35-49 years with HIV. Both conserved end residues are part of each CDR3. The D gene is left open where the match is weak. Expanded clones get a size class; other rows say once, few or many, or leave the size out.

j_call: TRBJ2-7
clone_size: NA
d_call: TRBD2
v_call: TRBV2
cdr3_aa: CASGAAGGSYEQYF
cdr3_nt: TGTGCCAGCGGCGCGGCCGGCGGGAGCTACGAGCAGTACTTC

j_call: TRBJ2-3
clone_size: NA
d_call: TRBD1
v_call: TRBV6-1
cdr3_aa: CASSEPGQGANTQYF
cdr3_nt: TGTGCCAGCAGTGAACCGGGACAGGGGGCTAACACGCAGTATTTT

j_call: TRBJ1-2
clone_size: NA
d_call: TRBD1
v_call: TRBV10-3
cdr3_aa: CAISAEGQGNYGYTF
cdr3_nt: TGTGCCATCAGCGCCGAGGGACAGGGGAACTATGGCTACACCTTC

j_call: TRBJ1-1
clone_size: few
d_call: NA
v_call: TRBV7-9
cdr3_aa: CASSHVGAFF
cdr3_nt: TGTGCCAGCAGCCACGTCGGAGCTTTCTTT

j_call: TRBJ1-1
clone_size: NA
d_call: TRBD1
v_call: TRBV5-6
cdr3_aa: CASSLPGGLNTEAFF
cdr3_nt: TGTGCCAGCAGCTTGCCAGGGGGTCTGAACACTGAAGCTTTCTTT

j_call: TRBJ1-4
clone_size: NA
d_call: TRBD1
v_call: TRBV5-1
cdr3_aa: CASSLGRQGAQKLFF
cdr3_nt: TGCGCCAGCAGCTTGGGGAGACAGGGGGCACAAAAACTGTTTTTT

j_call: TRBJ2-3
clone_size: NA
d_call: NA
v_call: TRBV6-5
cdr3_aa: CASSYLGSSDTQYF
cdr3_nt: TGTGCCAGCAGTTACTTGGGGAGCTCAGATACGCAGTATTTT

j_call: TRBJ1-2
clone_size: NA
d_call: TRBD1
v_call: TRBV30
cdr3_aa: CAWSPGGWDGYTF
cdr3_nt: TGTGCCTGGAGTCCAGGGGGCTGGGATGGCTACACCTTC

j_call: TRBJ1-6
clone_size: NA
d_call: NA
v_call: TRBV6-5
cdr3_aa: CASSIGQMAPLHF
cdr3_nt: TGTGCCAGCAGTATTGGACAGATGGCACCCCTCCACTTT

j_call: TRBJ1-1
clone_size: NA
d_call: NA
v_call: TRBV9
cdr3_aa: CASSVAGKNTEAFF
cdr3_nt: TGTGCCAGCAGCGTAGCTGGGAAGAACACTGAAGCTTTCTTT

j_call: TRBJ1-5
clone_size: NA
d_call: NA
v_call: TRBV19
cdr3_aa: CASSSDPNQPQHF
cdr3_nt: TGTGCCAGTAGTTCCGACCCCAATCAGCCCCAGCATTTT

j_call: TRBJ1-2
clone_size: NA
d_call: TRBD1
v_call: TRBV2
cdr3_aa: CASSEDRAGYGYTF
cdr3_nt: TGTGCCAGCAGTGAGGACAGGGCCGGGTATGGCTACACCTTC

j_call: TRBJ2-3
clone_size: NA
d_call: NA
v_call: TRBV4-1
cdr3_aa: CASSQTHPSTDTQYF
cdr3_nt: TGCGCCAGCAGCCAAACGCATCCCAGCACAGATACGCAGTATTTT

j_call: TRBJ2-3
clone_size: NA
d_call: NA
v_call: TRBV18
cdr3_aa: CASSPSTTTDTQYF
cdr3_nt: TGTGCCAGCTCACCGAGTACAACCACAGATACGCAGTATTTT

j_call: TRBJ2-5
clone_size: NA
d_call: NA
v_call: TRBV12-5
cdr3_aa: CASGLIGEETQYF
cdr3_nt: TGTGCTAGTGGTTTGATAGGGGAAGAGACCCAGTACTTC

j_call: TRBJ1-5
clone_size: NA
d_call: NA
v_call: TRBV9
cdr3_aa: CASSVGGPNQPQHF
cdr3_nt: TGTGCCAGCAGCGTAGGAGGGCCCAATCAGCCCCAGCATTTT

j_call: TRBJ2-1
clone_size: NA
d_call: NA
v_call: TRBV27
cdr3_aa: CASGERFYNEQFF
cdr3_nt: TGTGCCAGCGGGGAAAGGTTTTACAATGAGCAGTTCTTC

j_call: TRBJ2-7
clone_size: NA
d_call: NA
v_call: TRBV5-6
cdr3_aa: CASSLGSGFPYEQYF
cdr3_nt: TGTGCCAGCAGCTTGGGGTCAGGGTTCCCCTACGAGCAGTACTTC

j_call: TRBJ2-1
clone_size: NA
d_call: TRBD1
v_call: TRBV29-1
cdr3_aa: CSVSSTGDNYNEQFF
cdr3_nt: TGCAGCGTTTCCTCGACAGGGGACAACTACAATGAGCAGTTCTTC

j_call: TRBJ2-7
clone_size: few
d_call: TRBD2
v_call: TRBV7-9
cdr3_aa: CASSLLSSGTYEQYF
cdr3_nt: TGTGCCAGCAGCTTATTGTCTAGCGGGACCTACGAGCAGTACTTC

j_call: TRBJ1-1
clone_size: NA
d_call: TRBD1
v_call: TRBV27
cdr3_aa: CASSSYRGEAFF
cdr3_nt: TGTGCCAGCAGTTCATACAGGGGTGAAGCTTTCTTT

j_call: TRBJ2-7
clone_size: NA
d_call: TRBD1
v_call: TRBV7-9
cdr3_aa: CASSRGQGAYEQYF
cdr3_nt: TGTGCCAGCAGCCGGGGACAGGGAGCCTACGAGCAGTACTTC

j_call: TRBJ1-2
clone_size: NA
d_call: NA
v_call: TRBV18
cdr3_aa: CASSPMEIGYGYTF
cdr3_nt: TGTGCCAGCTCACCTATGGAAATCGGCTATGGCTACACCTTC

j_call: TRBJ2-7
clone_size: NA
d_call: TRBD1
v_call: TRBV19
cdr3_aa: CASSSGQGTSYEQYF
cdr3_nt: TGTGCCAGTAGTTCGGGACAGGGGACTTCCTACGAGCAGTACTTC

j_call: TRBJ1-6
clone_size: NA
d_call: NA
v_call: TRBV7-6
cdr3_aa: CASSSGGAQSPLHF
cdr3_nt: TGTGCCAGCAGCTCTGGGGGGGCCCAGTCACCCCTCCACTTT

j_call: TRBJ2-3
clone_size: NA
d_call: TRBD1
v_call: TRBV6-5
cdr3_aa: CASSVGQGYTDTQYF
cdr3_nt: TGTGCCAGCAGTGTGGGACAGGGTTACACAGATACGCAGTATTTT

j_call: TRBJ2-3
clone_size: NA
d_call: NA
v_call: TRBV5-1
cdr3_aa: CASSLVADTQYF
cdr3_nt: TGCGCCAGCAGCTTGGTAGCAGATACGCAGTATTTT

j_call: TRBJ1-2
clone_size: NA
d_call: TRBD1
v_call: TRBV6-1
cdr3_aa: CASSDHRGQRGGGYTF
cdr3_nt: TGTGCCAGCAGTGACCATAGGGGACAGAGGGGTGGTGGCTACACCTTC

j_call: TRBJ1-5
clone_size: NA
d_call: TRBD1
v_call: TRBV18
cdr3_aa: CASSRTGTAQPQHF
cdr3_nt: TGTGCCAGCTCCCGTACCGGGACAGCTCAGCCCCAGCATTTT

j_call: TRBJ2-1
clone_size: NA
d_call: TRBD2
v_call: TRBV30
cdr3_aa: CAWTSGGPWGNEQFF
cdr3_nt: TGTGCCTGGACTAGCGGGGGCCCTTGGGGCAATGAGCAGTTCTTC

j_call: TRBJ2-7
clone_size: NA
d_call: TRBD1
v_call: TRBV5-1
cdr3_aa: CASSPIQTGPHEQYF
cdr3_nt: TGCGCCAGCAGCCCGATCCAGACAGGGCCCCACGAGCAGTACTTC

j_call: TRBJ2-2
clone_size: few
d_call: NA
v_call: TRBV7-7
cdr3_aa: CASRAYTGELFF
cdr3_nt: TGTGCCAGCCGGGCGTACACCGGGGAGCTGTTTTTT

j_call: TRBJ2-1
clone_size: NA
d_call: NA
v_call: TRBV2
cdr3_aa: CASTGNEQFF
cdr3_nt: TGTGCCAGCACGGGCAATGAGCAGTTCTTC

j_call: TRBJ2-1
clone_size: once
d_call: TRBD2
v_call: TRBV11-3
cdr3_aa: CASSLGGGDNEQFF
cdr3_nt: TGTGCCAGCAGCTTGGGGGGAGGGGACAATGAGCAGTTCTTC

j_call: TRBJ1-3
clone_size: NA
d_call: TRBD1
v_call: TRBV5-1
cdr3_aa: CASSSGQVFGNTIYF
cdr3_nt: TGCGCCAGCAGCTCGGGACAGGTATTTGGAAACACCATATATTTT

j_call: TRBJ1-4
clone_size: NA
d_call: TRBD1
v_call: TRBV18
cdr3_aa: CASSMSRDRGGKLFF
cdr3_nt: TGTGCCAGCTCAATGAGCCGGGACAGGGGAGGAAAACTGTTTTTT

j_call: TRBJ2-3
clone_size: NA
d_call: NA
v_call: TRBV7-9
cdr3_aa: CASSPTFRGGTLGTDTQYF
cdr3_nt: TGTGCCAGCAGCCCAACTTTTCGTGGGGGCACCCTAGGCACAGATACGCAGTATTTT

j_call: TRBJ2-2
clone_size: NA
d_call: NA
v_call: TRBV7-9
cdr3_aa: CASSLTDPPGELFF
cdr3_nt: TGTGCCAGCAGCTTAACGGATCCCCCAGGGGAGCTGTTTTTT

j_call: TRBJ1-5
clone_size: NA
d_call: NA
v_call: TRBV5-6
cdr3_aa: CASSLWNRDNQPQHF
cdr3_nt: TGTGCCAGCAGCTTGTGGAACAGGGATAATCAGCCCCAGCATTTT

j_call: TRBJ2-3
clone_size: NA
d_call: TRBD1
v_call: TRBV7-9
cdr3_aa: CASSLRTGSTRADTQYF
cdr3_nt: TGTGCCAGCAGCTTGCGGACAGGGAGTACACGGGCAGATACGCAGTATTTT

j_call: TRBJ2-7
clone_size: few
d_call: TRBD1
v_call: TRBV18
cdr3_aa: CASSRTGLSYEQYF
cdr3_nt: TGTGCCAGCTCTCGGACAGGTCTCTCCTACGAGCAGTACTTC

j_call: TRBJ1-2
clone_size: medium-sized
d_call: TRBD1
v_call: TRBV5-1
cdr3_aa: CASSLESGGLIYGYTF
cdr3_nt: TGCGCCAGCAGCTTGGAGTCAGGGGGATTAATCTATGGCTACACCTTC

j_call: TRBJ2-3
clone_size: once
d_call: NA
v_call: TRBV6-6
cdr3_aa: CASSYTGFADTQYF
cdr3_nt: TGTGCCAGCAGTTACACGGGTTTCGCAGATACGCAGTATTTT

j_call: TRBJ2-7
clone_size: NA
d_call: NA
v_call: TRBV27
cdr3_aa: CASSLSTGGTYEQYF
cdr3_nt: TGTGCCAGCAGTTTATCGACAGGCGGAACCTACGAGCAGTACTTC

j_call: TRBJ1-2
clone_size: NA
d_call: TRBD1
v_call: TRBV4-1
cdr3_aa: CASSNPGQYGYTF
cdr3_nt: TGCGCCAGCAGCAACCCGGGACAGTATGGCTACACCTTC

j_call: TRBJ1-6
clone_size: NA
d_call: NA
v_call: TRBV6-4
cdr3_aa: CASLEQGKYSPLHF
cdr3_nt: TGTGCCAGCCTGGAACAGGGAAAGTATTCACCCCTCCACTTT